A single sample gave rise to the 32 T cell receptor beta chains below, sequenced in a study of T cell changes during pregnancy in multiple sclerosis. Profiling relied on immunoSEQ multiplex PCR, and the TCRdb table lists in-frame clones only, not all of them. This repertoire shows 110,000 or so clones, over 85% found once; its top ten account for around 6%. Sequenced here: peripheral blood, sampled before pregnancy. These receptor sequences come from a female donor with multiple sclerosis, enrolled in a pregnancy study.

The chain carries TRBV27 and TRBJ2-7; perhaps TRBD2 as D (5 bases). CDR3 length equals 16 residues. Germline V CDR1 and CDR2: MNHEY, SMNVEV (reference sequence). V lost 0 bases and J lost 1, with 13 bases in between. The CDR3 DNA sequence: TGTGCCAGCAGTTTATCGGGGAGCTACCGATCCTACGAGCAGTACTTC. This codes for CASSLSGSYRSYEQYF.

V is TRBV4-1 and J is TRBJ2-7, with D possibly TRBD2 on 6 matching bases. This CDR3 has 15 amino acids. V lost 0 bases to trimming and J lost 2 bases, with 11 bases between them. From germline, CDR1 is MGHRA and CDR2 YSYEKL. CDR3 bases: TGCGCCAGCAGCCAAGAAGCAGGACTACCCTACGAGCAGTACTTC. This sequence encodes CASSQEAGLPYEQYF.

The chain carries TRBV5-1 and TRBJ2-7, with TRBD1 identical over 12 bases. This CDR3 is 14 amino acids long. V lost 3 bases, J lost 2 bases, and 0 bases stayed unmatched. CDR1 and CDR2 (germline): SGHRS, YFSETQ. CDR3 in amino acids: CASSWDRGPYEQYF. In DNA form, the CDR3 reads TGCGCCAGCAGCTGGGACAGGGGGCCCTACGAGCAGTACTTC.

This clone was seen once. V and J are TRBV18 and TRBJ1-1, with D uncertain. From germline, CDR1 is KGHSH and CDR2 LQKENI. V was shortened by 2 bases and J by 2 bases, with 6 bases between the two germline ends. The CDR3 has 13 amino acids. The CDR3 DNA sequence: TGTGCCAGCTCACCAGAGTACAACACTGAAGCTTTCTTT. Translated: CASSPEYNTEAFF.

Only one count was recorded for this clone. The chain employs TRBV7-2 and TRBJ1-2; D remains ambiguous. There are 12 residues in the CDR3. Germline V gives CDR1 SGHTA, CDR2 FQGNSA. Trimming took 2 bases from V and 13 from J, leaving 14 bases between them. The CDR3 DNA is TGTGCCAGCAGCTTATTTGCCGCGGCCGGCACCTTC. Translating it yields CASSLFAAAGTF.

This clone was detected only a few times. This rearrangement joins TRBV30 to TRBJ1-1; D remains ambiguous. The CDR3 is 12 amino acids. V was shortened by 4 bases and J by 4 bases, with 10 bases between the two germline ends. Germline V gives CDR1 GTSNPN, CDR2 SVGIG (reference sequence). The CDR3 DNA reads TGTGCCTGGATGGGCAGACGCACTGAAGCTTTCTTT. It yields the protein CAWMGRRTEAFF.

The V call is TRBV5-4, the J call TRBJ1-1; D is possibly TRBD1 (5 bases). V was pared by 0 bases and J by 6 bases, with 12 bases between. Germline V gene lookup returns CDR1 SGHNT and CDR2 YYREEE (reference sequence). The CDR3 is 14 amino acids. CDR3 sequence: CASSLAWGGAEAFF. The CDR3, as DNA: TGTGCCAGCAGCTTGGCCTGGGGGGGGGCTGAAGCTTTCTTT.

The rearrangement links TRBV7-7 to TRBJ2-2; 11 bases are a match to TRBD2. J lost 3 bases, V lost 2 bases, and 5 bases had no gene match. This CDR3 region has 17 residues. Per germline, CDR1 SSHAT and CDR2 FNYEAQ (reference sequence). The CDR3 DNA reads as TGTGCCAGCAGCTTACTAGGGACTAGCGGACACACCGGGGAGCTGTTTTTT. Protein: CASSLLGTSGHTGELFF.

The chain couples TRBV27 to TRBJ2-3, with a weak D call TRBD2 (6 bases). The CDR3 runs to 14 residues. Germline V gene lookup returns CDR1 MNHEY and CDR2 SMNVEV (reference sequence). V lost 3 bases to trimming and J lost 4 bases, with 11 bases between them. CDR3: CASSFGRRADTQYF. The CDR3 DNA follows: TGTGCCAGCAGTTTTGGGAGGCGGGCAGATACGCAGTATTTT.

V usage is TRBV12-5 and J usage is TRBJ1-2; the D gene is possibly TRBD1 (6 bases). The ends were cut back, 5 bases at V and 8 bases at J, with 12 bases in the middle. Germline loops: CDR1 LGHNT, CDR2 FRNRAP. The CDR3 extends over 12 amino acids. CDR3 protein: CASGATGKGYTF. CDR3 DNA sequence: TGTGCTAGTGGTGCGACAGGTAAAGGCTACACCTTC.

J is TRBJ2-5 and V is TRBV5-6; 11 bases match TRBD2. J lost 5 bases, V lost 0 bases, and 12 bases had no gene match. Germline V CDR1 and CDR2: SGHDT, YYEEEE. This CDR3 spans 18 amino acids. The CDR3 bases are TGTGCCAGCAGCTTGGTTGGTAGCGGGAGGGCCGGGGCGGAGACCCAGTACTTC. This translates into CASSLVGSGRAGAETQYF. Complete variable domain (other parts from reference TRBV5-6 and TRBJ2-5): DAGVTQSPTHLIKTRGQQVTLRCSPKSGHDTVSWYQQALGQGPQFIFQYYEEEERQRGNFPDRFSGHQFPNYSSELNVNALLLGDSALYLCASSLVGSGRAGAETQYFGPGTRLLVL.

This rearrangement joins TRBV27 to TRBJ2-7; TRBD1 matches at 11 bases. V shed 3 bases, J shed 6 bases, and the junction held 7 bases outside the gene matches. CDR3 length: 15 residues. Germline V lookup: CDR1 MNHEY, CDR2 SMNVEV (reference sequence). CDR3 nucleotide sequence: TGTGCCAGCAGTTTGCGGACAGGGGGCTTCTCCGAGCAGTACTTC. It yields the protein CASSLRTGGFSEQYF.

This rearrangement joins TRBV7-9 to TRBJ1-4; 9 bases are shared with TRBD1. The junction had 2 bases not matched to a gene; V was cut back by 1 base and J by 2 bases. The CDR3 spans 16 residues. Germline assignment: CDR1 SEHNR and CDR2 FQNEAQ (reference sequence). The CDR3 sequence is CASSLGQGETNEKLFF. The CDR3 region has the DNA TGTGCCAGCAGCTTAGGACAGGGGGAGACTAATGAAAAACTGTTTTTT.

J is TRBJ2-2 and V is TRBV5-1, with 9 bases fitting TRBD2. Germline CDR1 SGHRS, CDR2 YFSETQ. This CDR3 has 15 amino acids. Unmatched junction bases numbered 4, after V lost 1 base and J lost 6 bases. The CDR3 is CASSLKTSGPGELFF. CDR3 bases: TGCGCCAGCAGCTTGAAGACTAGCGGACCCGGGGAGCTGTTTTTT.

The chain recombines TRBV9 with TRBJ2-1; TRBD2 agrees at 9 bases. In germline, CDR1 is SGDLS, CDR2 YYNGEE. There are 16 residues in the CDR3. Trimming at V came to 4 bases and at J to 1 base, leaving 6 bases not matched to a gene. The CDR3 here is CASSSRLAASYNEQFF. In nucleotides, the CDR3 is TGTGCCAGCAGCTCGCGACTAGCGGCATCCTACAATGAGCAGTTCTTC.

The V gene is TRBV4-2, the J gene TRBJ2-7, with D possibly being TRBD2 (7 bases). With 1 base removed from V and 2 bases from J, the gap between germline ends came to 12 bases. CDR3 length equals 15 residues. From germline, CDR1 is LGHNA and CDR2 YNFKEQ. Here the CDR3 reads CASSQGSGGPYEQYF. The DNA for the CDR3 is TGTGCCAGCAGCCAAGGATCCGGGGGGCCCTACGAGCAGTACTTC.

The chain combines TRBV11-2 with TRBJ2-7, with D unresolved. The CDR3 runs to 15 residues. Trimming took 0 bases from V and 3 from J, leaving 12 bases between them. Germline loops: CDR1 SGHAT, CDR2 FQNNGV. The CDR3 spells CASSLDGPRDYEQYF. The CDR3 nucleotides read TGTGCCAGCAGCTTAGACGGTCCTCGAGACTACGAGCAGTACTTC.

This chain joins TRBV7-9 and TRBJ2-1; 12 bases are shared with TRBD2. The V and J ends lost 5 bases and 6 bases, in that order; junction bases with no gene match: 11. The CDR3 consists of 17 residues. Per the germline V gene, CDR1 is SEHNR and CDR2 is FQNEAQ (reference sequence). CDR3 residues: CASSNPLAGGLSNEQFF. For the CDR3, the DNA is TGTGCCAGCAGCAACCCCCTAGCGGGAGGGCTAAGCAATGAGCAGTTCTTC.

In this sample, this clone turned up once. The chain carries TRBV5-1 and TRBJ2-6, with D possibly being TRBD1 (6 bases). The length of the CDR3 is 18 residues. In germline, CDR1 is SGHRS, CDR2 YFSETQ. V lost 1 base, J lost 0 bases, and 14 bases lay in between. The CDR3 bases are TGCGCCAGCAGCTTGACAGGGAAGGAGGACTCTGGGGCCAACGTCCTGACTTTC. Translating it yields CASSLTGKEDSGANVLTF.

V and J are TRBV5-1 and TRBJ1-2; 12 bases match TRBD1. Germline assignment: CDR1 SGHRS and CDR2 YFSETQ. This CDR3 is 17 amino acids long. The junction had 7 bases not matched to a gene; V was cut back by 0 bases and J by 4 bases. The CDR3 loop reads CASSLGGTGGIGYGYTF. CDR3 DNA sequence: TGCGCCAGCAGCTTGGGGGGGACAGGGGGCATCGGCTATGGCTACACCTTC. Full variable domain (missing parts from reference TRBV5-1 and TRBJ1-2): KAGVTQTPRYLIKTRGQQVTLSCSPISGHRSVSWYQQTPGQGLQFLFEYFSETQRNKGNFPGRFSGRQFSNSRSEMNVSTLELGDSALYLCASSLGGTGGIGYGYTFGSGTRLTVV.

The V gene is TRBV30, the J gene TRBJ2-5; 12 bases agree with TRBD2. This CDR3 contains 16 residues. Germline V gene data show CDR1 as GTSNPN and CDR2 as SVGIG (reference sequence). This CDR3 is CAYQLAGGWVEETQYF. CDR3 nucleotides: TGTGCATATCAACTAGCGGGAGGATGGGTAGAAGAGACCCAGTACTTC.

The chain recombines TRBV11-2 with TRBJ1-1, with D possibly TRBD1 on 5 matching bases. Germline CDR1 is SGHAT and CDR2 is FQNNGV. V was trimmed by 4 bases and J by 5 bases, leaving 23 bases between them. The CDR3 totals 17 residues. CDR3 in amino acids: CASSSNSNSGGVTEAFF. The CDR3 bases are TGTGCCAGCAGCTCCAACTCCAATTCGGGGGGGGTAACTGAAGCTTTCTTT.

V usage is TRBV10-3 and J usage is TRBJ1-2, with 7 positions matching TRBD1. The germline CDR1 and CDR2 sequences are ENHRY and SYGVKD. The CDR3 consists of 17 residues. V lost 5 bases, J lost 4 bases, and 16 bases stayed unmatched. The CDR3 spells CAISSISDPPGGYGYTF. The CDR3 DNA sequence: TGTGCCATCAGTTCCATCAGTGACCCCCCAGGGGGCTATGGCTACACCTTC.

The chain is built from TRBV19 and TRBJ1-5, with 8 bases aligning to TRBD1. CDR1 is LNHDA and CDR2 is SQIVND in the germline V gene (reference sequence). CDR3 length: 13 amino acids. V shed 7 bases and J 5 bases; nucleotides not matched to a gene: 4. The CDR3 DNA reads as TGTGCCAGTACCAAGGACAGGGATCAGCCCCAGCATTTT. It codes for CASTKDRDQPQHF.

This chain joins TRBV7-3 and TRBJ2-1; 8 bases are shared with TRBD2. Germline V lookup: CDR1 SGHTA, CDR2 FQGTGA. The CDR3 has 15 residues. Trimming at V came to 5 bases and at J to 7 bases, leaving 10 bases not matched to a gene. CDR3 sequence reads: CASSVSGARGNEQFF. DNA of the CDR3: TGTGCCAGCAGCGTTAGCGGGGCACGAGGGAATGAGCAGTTCTTC.

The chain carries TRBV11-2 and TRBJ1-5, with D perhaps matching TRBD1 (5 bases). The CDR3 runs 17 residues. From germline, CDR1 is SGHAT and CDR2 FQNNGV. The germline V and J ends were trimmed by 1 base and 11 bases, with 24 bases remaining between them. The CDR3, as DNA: TGTGCCAGCAGCTTAGTCGTGGGGCAAACTGGTCATAGTGCCCAGCATTTT. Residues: CASSLVVGQTGHSAQHF.

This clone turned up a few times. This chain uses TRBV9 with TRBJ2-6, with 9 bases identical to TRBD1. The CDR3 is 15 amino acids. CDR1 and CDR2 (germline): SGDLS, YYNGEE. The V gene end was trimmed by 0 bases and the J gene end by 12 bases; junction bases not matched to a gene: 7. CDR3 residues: CASSVGGTGLSVLTF. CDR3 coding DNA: TGTGCCAGCAGCGTAGGGGGGACAGGGTTGAGCGTCCTGACTTTC.

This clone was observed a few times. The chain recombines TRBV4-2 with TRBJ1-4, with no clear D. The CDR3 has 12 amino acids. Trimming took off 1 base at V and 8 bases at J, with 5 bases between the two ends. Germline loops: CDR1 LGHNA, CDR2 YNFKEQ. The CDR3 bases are TGTGCCAGCAGCCAAGGAGGGGAAAAACTGTTTTTT. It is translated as CASSQGGEKLFF.

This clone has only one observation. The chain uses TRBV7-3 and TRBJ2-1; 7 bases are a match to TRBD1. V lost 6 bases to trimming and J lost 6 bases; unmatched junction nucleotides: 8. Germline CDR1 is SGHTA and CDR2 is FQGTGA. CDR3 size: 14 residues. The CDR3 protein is CASSALGGSNEQFF. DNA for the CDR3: TGTGCCAGCAGTGCTCTAGGGGGCTCCAATGAGCAGTTCTTC.

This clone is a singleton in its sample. Here the CDR3 DNA reads TGTGCCAGTAGTATAGAGTGGTCGGATAATTCACCCCTCCACTTT. Translated: CASSIEWSDNSPLHF. The gene calls are TRBV19 and TRBJ1-6; D gene uncertain. The length of the CDR3 is 15 residues. Germline CDR1 LNHDA, CDR2 SQIVND (reference sequence). V was clipped by 0 bases and J by 5 bases, with 8 bases between them.

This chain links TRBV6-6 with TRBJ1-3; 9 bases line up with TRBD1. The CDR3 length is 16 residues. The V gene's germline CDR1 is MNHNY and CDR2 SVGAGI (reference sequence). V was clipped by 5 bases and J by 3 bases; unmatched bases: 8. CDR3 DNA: TGTGCCAGCAGTCCCGGACAGGGGAGGCATGGAAACACCATATATTTT. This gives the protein CASSPGQGRHGNTIYF.

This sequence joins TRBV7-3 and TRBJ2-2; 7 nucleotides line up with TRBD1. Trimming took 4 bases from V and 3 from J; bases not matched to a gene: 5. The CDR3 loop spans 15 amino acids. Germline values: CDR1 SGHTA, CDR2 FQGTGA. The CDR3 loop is CASSSGTAYTGELFF. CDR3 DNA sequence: TGTGCCAGCAGCTCCGGGACAGCGTACACCGGGGAGCTGTTTTTT.